Presented here are 25 T cell receptor beta chains from one specimen sequenced in a study of human T cells and chemical hapten exposure. The time point is: pre-sensitization, week 0. Treatment reported: therapeutic diphenylcyclopropenone sensitization with weekly scalp DPC. MiXCR, applied by TCRdb to the RACE reads, yields one record per CDR3 protein. Of 200,000 to 300,000 distinct CDR3 sequences listed, 7% to 10% are singletons. Sample: whole blood, taken in connection with sensitization to the hapten diphenylcyclopropenone (DPC). The source is a woman in her 40s with alopecia areata. Some clones in this sample may be carry-over from other donors' samples.

CDR3 region: CASSYGREQPQHF. CDR3 nucleotide sequence: TGTGCCAGCAGTTACGGGAGAGAGCAGCCCCAGCATTTT. This chain uses TRBV6-5 with TRBJ1-5; D gene unclear. Looked up from germline, CDR1 is MNHEY and CDR2 is SVGAGI. The CDR3 totals 13 residues. Trimming stripped 2 bases from V and 7 bases from J, with 9 bases between.

Only a few counts were recorded for this clonotype. The chain uses TRBV27 and TRBJ2-2; D not resolved. The CDR3 extends over 12 amino acids. In germline, CDR1 is MNHEY, CDR2 SMNVEV (reference sequence). V was trimmed by 5 bases and J by 7 bases, leaving 8 bases between them. CDR3 protein: CASSPLVGELFF. The CDR3 DNA reads TGTGCCAGCAGTCCATTAGTCGGGGAGCTGTTTTTT.

The CDR3 DNA reads TGCGCCAGCAGCCGGGACATCCCCTCCTACAATGAGCAGTTCTTC. Translation gives CASSRDIPSYNEQFF. The chain joins TRBV4-3 to TRBJ2-1, with D possibly matching TRBD1 (6 bases). Trimming removed 4 bases at V and 0 bases at J, with 10 bases between. Germline CDR1 is LGHNA and CDR2 is YSLEER. This CDR3 comprises 15 residues.

This clonotype was seen at least ten times. CDR3 sequence reads: CASGKVSSYNEQFF. The CDR3 DNA follows: TGTGCCAGCGGTAAAGTTAGCTCCTACAATGAGCAGTTCTTC. The V gene is TRBV2, the J gene TRBJ2-1; no reliable D call. Germline V gives CDR1 SNHLY, CDR2 FYNNEI. This CDR3 has 14 residues. The V gene lost 8 bases and the J gene lost 0 bases, with 11 bases spanning the gap.

This chain connects TRBV28 to TRBJ2-3; D is possibly TRBD2 (5 bases). The CDR3 totals 15 residues. The V gene lost 6 bases and the J gene lost 3 bases, with 16 bases spanning the gap. Germline V gene lookup returns CDR1 MDHEN and CDR2 SYDVKM. In nucleotides, the CDR3 is TGTGCCAGCAGCCCGGACTTGTATTCGACAGATACGCAGTATTTT. This codes for CASSPDLYSTDTQYF.

This clonotype appeared a few times. The chain joins TRBV27 to TRBJ1-1; TRBD1 matches at 7 bases. Germline V CDR1 and CDR2: MNHEY, SMNVEV (reference sequence). CDR3 length: 15 amino acids. J lost 1 base, V lost 3 bases, and 5 bases had no gene match. The CDR3 DNA reads TGTGCCAGCAGTTTGTACCGGGACAGGAACACTGAAGCTTTCTTT. Amino acids: CASSLYRDRNTEAFF.

This clonotype was found a few times. The V and J genes are TRBV20-1 and TRBJ1-5, with a weak D call TRBD1 (5 bases). The length of the CDR3 is 14 residues. Trimming stripped 4 bases from V and 6 bases from J, with 16 bases between. Germline V CDR1 and CDR2: DFQATT, SNEGSKA (reference sequence). The CDR3 DNA is TGCAGTGCTATCTCCGGGACCGGGGGTCAGCCCCAGCATTTT. Amino acids: CSAISGTGGQPQHF.

This chain uses TRBV5-1 with TRBJ2-3; tentative D call: TRBD1 (5 bases). V lost 2 bases to trimming and J lost 6 bases, with 31 bases between them. The CDR3 consists of 20 residues. CDR1 SGHRS and CDR2 YFSETQ come from the germline V gene. CDR3 bases: TGCGCCAGCAGCTTCCCCCAGGAAGTGGCAGGGCAAAAGAAAAAGGATACGCAGTATTTT. Amino acids: CASSFPQEVAGQKKKDTQYF. The entire variable domain, with the rest obtained from reference TRBV5-1 and TRBJ2-3, is as follows: KAGVTQTPRYLIKTRGQQVTLSCSPISGHRSVSWYQQTPGQGLQFLFEYFSETQRNKGNFPGRFSGRQFSNSRSEMNVSTLELGDSALYLCASSFPQEVAGQKKKDTQYFGPGTRLTVL.

This clonotype was picked up a small number of times. The chain combines TRBV6-2 or TRBV6-3 with TRBJ2-7; D is unclear. Germline V gene sequence: CDR1 MNHEY, CDR2 SVGEGT. The length of the CDR3 is 16 residues. Deletions cut 6 bases from V and 0 bases from J, with 18 bases between. The CDR3 loop is CASSNSWRSSSYEQYF. In nucleotides, the CDR3 is TGTGCCAGCAGCAATTCGTGGCGGTCGAGCTCCTACGAGCAGTACTTC.

This clonotype occurred many times. CDR3 sequence: CASSYSSLEQYF. The CDR3 DNA reads TGTGCCAGCAGTTACTCGTCACTCGAGCAGTACTTC. The rearrangement links TRBV6-2 or TRBV6-3 to TRBJ2-7, with unresolved D. Germline CDR1 is MNHEY and CDR2 is SVGEGT. This CDR3 spans 12 amino acids. Trimming pared 0 bases from V and 6 bases from J, leaving 6 bases between.

There are many counts of this clonotype. The chain couples TRBV7-9 to TRBJ1-5; D perhaps matches TRBD1 (5 bases). The V and J ends lost 2 bases and 4 bases respectively, with 27 bases between them. The length of the CDR3 is 20 residues. Germline V lookup: CDR1 SEHNR, CDR2 FQNEAQ (reference sequence). The CDR3 spells CASSLILGQGFGARNQPQHF. The CDR3 region has the DNA TGTGCCAGCAGCTTAATTTTAGGTCAGGGATTTGGCGCGCGGAATCAGCCCCAGCATTTT.

The gene calls are TRBV30 and TRBJ2-6, with D uncertain. Germline CDR1 is GTSNPN and CDR2 is SVGIG (reference sequence). The CDR3 consists of 13 residues. V lost 7 bases to trimming and J lost 4 bases, with 11 bases between them. The CDR3 is CAFSAAGANVLTF. The CDR3 DNA follows: TGTGCCTTTTCGGCGGCCGGGGCCAACGTCCTGACTTTC.

This clonotype was detected a few times. The gene calls are TRBV25-1 and TRBJ2-7; D not certain. This CDR3 region has 14 residues. Germline V CDR1 and CDR2: MGHDK, SYGVNS. Trimming took 0 bases from V and 6 from J, leaving 12 bases between them. The CDR3 DNA follows: TGTGCCAGCAGTGAATATGGAAGGCCCGGCGAGCAGTACTTC. This encodes CASSEYGRPGEQYF.

The chain uses TRBV6-5 and TRBJ2-1; 10 bases map to TRBD1. V trimming: 4 bases; J trimming: 7 bases; junction bases outside the gene matches: 7. The V gene's germline CDR1 is MNHEY and CDR2 SVGAGI. The CDR3 is made up of 15 amino acids. In DNA, the CDR3 is TGTGCCAGCAGTTCCTTTGGGGACAGGGGAAATGAGCAGTTCTTC. Translation: CASSSFGDRGNEQFF.

In DNA, the CDR3 is TGTGCCAGCAGTTGGGACGCAGGGAGAGGAAACACCATATATTTT. Translation gives CASSWDAGRGNTIYF. The V gene is TRBV6-5, the J gene TRBJ1-3, with D possibly TRBD1 on 5 matching bases. Germline values: CDR1 MNHEY, CDR2 SVGAGI. This CDR3 contains 15 residues. V lost 4 bases, J lost 4 bases, and 14 bases lay in between.

This clonotype has just a few counts. The chain joins TRBV4-2 to TRBJ2-4, with no clear D. Germline CDR1 LGHNA, CDR2 YNFKEQ. The CDR3 sequence is 12 residues long. The ends were cut back, 5 bases at V and 6 bases at J, with 8 bases in the middle. The CDR3 sequence: CASSLERNIQYF. The CDR3 DNA is TGTGCCAGCAGCTTAGAGAGAAACATTCAGTACTTC.

This clonotype was counted at least ten times. This chain joins TRBV29-1 and TRBJ2-1; D could derive from TRBD1 or TRBD2 (5 bases each). Germline assignment: CDR1 SQVTM and CDR2 ANQGSEA. The CDR3 is 13 amino acids. V was shortened by 4 bases and J by 0 bases, with 7 bases between the two germline ends. DNA of the CDR3: TGCAGCGTTGGGGGGAGCTCCTACAATGAGCAGTTCTTC. Residues: CSVGGSSYNEQFF.

This sequence joins TRBV24-1 and TRBJ2-4, with D possibly TRBD1 on 7 matching bases. CDR3 length: 15 residues. The germline V gene encodes CDR1 KGHDR and CDR2 SFDVKD. Trimming took off 5 bases at V and 8 bases at J, with 18 bases between the two ends. The CDR3 is CATSGNGGGADIQYF. CDR3 coding DNA: TGTGCCACCAGTGGTAACGGAGGGGGCGCGGACATTCAGTACTTC.

This chain uses TRBV5-1 with TRBJ2-1; TRBD2 matches 7 bases. CDR3 length: 14 amino acids. Losses at the gene ends were 0 bases for V and 10 bases for J; bases not matched to a gene: 7. Germline CDR1 is SGHRS and CDR2 is YFSETQ. The CDR3 DNA follows: TGCGCCAGCAGCTTGGAGGGGACTACCTACGAGCAGTTCTTC. Amino acid sequence: CASSLEGTTYEQFF.

The chain links TRBV5-1 to TRBJ1-1; 7 nucleotides agree with TRBD1. Germline V lookup: CDR1 SGHRS, CDR2 YFSETQ. Trimming cost V 0 bases and J 6 bases; bases outside gene matches: 11. There are 16 residues in the CDR3. CDR3 in DNA: TGCGCCAGCAGCTTGGGCCCGGGACAGACAGTCGCTGAAGCTTTCTTT. Translation gives CASSLGPGQTVAEAFF.

The chain joins TRBV7-2 to TRBJ2-1; D remains unclear. Germline-derived CDR1 and CDR2 are SGHTA and FQGNSA. The V end lost 7 bases, the J end lost 5 bases, and 12 bases lay between the germline ends. The CDR3 length is 13 residues. The CDR3 spells CASIPPMDNEQFF. The CDR3 DNA reads as TGTGCCAGCATCCCACCCATGGACAATGAGCAGTTCTTC.

The chain uses TRBV6-5 and TRBJ1-1; D remains unclear. V gave up 0 bases and J gave up 3 bases, with 14 bases separating them. Germline-derived CDR1 and CDR2 are MNHEY and SVGAGI. The CDR3 length is 16 residues. CDR3: CASSYSRKGRDTEAFF. DNA of the CDR3: TGTGCCAGCAGTTACTCCAGGAAGGGAAGGGACACTGAAGCTTTCTTT.

This clonotype came up a few times. CDR3 region: CASSLYWGYREKLFF. The DNA for the CDR3 is TGTGCCAGCAGCTTATATTGGGGGTACCGAGAAAAACTGTTTTTT. This chain links TRBV11-2 with TRBJ1-4, with a weak D call TRBD1 (5 bases). V was cut by 2 bases and J by 8 bases, with 15 bases left in between. CDR1 is SGHAT, CDR2 FQNNGV, per germline. This CDR3 is 15 amino acids long.

There are many counts of this clonotype. V gene TRBV28 combines with J gene TRBJ1-1; D unclear. Looked up from germline, CDR1 is MDHEN and CDR2 is SYDVKM. CDR3 length: 13 amino acids. V gave up 5 bases and J gave up 1 base, with 8 bases separating them. CDR3 region: CASSPPWNTEAFF. The CDR3 nucleotides are TGTGCCAGCAGTCCACCTTGGAACACTGAAGCTTTCTTT.

The sample holds many counts of this clonotype. The chain couples TRBV5-6 to TRBJ1-5; D perhaps matches TRBD1 (5 bases). Germline-derived CDR1 and CDR2 are SGHDT and YYEEEE. This CDR3 has 15 residues. V was pared by 3 bases and J by 0 bases, with 10 bases between. The CDR3 DNA reads TGTGCCAGCAGCTCATTTGACAGTAGCAATCAGCCCCAGCATTTT. Its protein product is CASSSFDSSNQPQHF.